Following are 18 T cell receptor beta chains from one sample sequenced in a study of vaccination effects on CD4 cells after COVID-19. Sequencing used immunoSEQ multiplex PCR; TCRdb keeps in-frame clones, though not all of them. The table records about 66,000 clones, around three quarters of them present only once. Expansion of antigen-specific CD4+ T cells with viral peptide pools was carried out by the ViraFEST assay before sequencing. Upon completion of roughly ten days in culture, CD4+ T cells were isolated. Participants received two doses of either the BNT162b2 or mRNA-1273 vaccine. The antigens for these receptors are not known. The source material was CD4+ T cells from PBMCs cultured with HCoV-OC43 spike peptides, sampled after COVID-19 vaccination. This sample's subset: HCoV-OC43 spike overlapping peptide pool stimulation. These receptor sequences come from a human donor who received a COVID-19 vaccine.

This clone was found once. The chain uses TRBV5-6 and TRBJ2-2; weak D call: TRBD2 (7 bases). CDR1 and CDR2 from the germline V gene are SGHDT and YYEEEE. CDR3 length: 15 residues. Trimming cost V 6 bases and J 4 bases, with 16 bases left between them. The CDR3 coding sequence is TGTGCCAGCACCCGGGGGGCGCTTGGCACCGGGGAGCTGTTTTTT. It is translated as CASTRGALGTGELFF.

This chain links TRBV27 with TRBJ1-2; TRBD1 matches at 7 bases. CDR1 is MNHEY and CDR2 is SMNVEV in the germline V gene (reference sequence). The CDR3 has 16 amino acids. Unmatched junction bases numbered 9, after V lost 5 bases and J lost 0 bases. The CDR3 sequence: CASSKTSGTANYGYTF. In nucleotides, the CDR3 is TGTGCCAGCAGTAAGACCTCGGGGACAGCTAACTATGGCTACACCTTC.

In its sample, this clone was seen a few times. The chain combines TRBV5-4 with TRBJ1-3; D call uncertain. Germline V gene sequence: CDR1 SGHNT, CDR2 YYREEE (reference sequence). V lost 1 base, J lost 1 base, and 9 bases lay in between. This CDR3 has 15 amino acids. The CDR3 DNA reads as TGTGCCAGCAGCTTGAGGGCAGAGTCTGGAAACACCATATATTTT. Translation gives CASSLRAESGNTIYF.

This chain links TRBV19 with TRBJ2-1, with D possibly matching TRBD1 (5 bases). V lost 2 bases, J lost 7 bases, and 9 bases lay in between. Germline CDR1 LNHDA, CDR2 SQIVND (reference sequence). The CDR3 is made up of 13 amino acids. The CDR3 coding sequence is TGTGCCAGTAGTATAAGACAGTGGAATGAGCAGTTCTTC. It is translated as CASSIRQWNEQFF.

The DNA of the CDR3 is TGTGCCAGCAAAACAGGGAGATCACCCCTCCACTTT. Translating gives CASKTGRSPLHF. The gene calls are TRBV6-5 and TRBJ1-6; perhaps TRBD1 as D (6 bases). This CDR3 is 12 amino acids long. Germline CDR1 and CDR2: MNHEY and SVGAGI. V was pared by 7 bases and J by 10 bases, with 11 bases between.

The chain recombines TRBV3-1 (or the pseudogene TRBV3-2) with TRBJ2-3; D is perhaps TRBD2 (6 bases). This CDR3 region has 13 residues. Trimming shortened V by 6 bases and J by 2 bases, and 9 bases separated the two germline ends. CDR1 is LGHDT, CDR2 YNNKEL, per germline (reference sequence). CDR3 residues: CASRGGTTDTQYF. In nucleotides, the CDR3 is TGTGCCAGCAGGGGGGGTACCACAGATACGCAGTATTTT.

CDR3 sequence reads: CASSFPGRADTIYF. In DNA form, the CDR3 reads TGTGCCAGCAGCTTCCCTGGACGGGCGGACACCATATATTTT. J is TRBJ1-3 and V is TRBV7-2; D unclear. Germline CDR1 SGHTA, CDR2 FQGNSA. V was shortened by 3 bases and J by 8 bases, with 14 bases between the two germline ends. The CDR3 extends over 14 amino acids.

This clone was detected once. This chain links TRBV6-5 with TRBJ2-5; D possibly uses TRBD1 or TRBD2 (5 bases each). The CDR3 covers 13 residues. Trimming removed 2 bases at V and 4 bases at J, with 8 bases between. Germline loops: CDR1 MNHEY, CDR2 SVGAGI. Here the CDR3 reads CASSYGGRETQYF. The DNA for the CDR3 is TGTGCCAGCAGTTACGGGGGAAGAGAGACCCAGTACTTC.

The chain carries TRBV20-1 and TRBJ2-5; a possible D gene is TRBD2 (5 bases). With 3 bases removed from V and 5 bases from J, the gap between germline ends came to 13 bases. This CDR3 is 13 amino acids long. Germline CDR1 reads DFQATT; CDR2 reads SNEGSKA (reference sequence). Here the CDR3 reads CSASWVSDETQYF. The CDR3 bases are TGCAGTGCTAGTTGGGTTAGCGACGAGACCCAGTACTTC.

This clone was seen a few times. The chain recombines TRBV29-1 with TRBJ1-5; D perhaps matches TRBD1 (6 bases). The CDR3 has 14 residues. V was shortened by 4 bases and J by 5 bases, with 15 bases between the two germline ends. Germline V gene data show CDR1 as SQVTM and CDR2 as ANQGSEA. The CDR3 sequence: CSVVWGAGDQPQHF. The CDR3 DNA follows: TGCAGCGTTGTATGGGGGGCCGGGGATCAGCCCCAGCATTTT. The whole variable domain, filled in from reference TRBV29-1 and TRBJ1-5, reads SAVISQKPSRDICQRGTSLTIQCQVDSQVTMMFWYRQQPGQSLTLIATANQGSEATYESGFVIDKFPISRPNLTFSTLTVSNMSPEDSSIYLCSVVWGAGDQPQHFGDGTRLSIL.

In its sample, this clone was seen a few times. The CDR3 DNA is TGCAGTGCTAGTCGGGTGCACGGGGCCGTAATCTTCGCTGAAGCTTTCTTT. Its protein is CSASRVHGAVIFAEAFF. The chain employs TRBV20-1 and TRBJ1-1, with a weak D call TRBD1 (5 bases). The CDR3 covers 17 residues. Germline V gene lookup returns CDR1 DFQATT and CDR2 SNEGSKA (reference sequence). The V end lost 3 bases, the J end lost 6 bases, and 26 bases lay between the germline ends.

V and J are TRBV28 and TRBJ2-3, with unresolved D. The length of the CDR3 is 14 residues. Germline assignment: CDR1 MDHEN and CDR2 SYDVKM. The V and J ends lost 6 bases and 8 bases respectively, with 18 bases between them. The CDR3 sequence is CASSYAAGPGTQYF. In DNA, the CDR3 is TGTGCCAGCAGCTACGCCGCAGGTCCCGGTACGCAGTATTTT.

The chain has TRBV13 and TRBJ1-2; D is possibly TRBD1 (6 bases). This CDR3 has 16 amino acids. V was cut by 0 bases and J by 5 bases, with 16 bases left in between. Per the germline V gene, CDR1 is PRHDT and CDR2 is FYEKMQ (reference sequence). CDR3 DNA sequence: TGTGCCAGCAGCTTAGGCCGTGGGGGCTGGTTGTATGGCTACACCTTC. Residues: CASSLGRGGWLYGYTF.

This chain links TRBV23-1 with TRBJ1-2; 12 bases match TRBD1. TRBV23-1 is an ORF, with its function uncertain. This CDR3 spans 16 amino acids. V lost 0 bases and J lost 8; bases outside the gene matches: 7. The CDR3 sequence is CASSQSKGQGAQGYTF. CDR3 nucleotide sequence: TGCGCCAGCAGTCAATCGAAGGGACAGGGGGCCCAAGGCTACACCTTC.

This clone was seen a handful of times. The chain has TRBV12-3 or TRBV12-4 and TRBJ1-1; D remains ambiguous. V was clipped by 5 bases and J by 10 bases, with 14 bases between them. This CDR3 is built from 12 residues. The CDR3 DNA follows: TGTGCCAGCAGTCACCGACAAGGGATAGCTTTCTTT. Its protein product is CASSHRQGIAFF.

This clone appeared a single time. The J gene is TRBJ2-3, the V gene TRBV24-1; TRBD1 matches at 7 bases. The CDR3 has 17 amino acids. Looked up from germline, CDR1 is KGHDR and CDR2 is SFDVKD. The V segment lost 5 bases and the J segment 2 bases; nucleotides outside the gene matches: 12. CDR3 bases: TGTGCCACCAGTGCCGCCCCTGGACAGGCGTACACAGATACGCAGTATTTT. Translating it yields CATSAAPGQAYTDTQYF.

The V and J genes are TRBV7-2 and TRBJ1-2; TRBD1 matches at 9 bases. The CDR3 extends over 14 amino acids. J was trimmed by 5 bases and V by 5 bases; bases with no gene match: 6. Germline V gene lookup returns CDR1 SGHTA and CDR2 FQGNSA. CDR3 protein: CASSQGQGEYGYTF. CDR3 coding DNA: TGTGCCAGCAGCCAGGGACAGGGAGAATATGGCTACACCTTC.

The rearrangement joins TRBV30 to TRBJ1-6, with D tentatively TRBD1 (5 bases). CDR3 size: 15 residues. The germline V gene encodes CDR1 GTSNPN and CDR2 SVGIG (reference sequence). Trimming shortened V by 3 bases and J by 10 bases, and 19 bases separated the two germline ends. The CDR3 nucleotides read TGTGCCTGGAGACCCGTCGACAGTTTAAGCTCACCCCTCCACTTT. As protein: CAWRPVDSLSSPLHF.